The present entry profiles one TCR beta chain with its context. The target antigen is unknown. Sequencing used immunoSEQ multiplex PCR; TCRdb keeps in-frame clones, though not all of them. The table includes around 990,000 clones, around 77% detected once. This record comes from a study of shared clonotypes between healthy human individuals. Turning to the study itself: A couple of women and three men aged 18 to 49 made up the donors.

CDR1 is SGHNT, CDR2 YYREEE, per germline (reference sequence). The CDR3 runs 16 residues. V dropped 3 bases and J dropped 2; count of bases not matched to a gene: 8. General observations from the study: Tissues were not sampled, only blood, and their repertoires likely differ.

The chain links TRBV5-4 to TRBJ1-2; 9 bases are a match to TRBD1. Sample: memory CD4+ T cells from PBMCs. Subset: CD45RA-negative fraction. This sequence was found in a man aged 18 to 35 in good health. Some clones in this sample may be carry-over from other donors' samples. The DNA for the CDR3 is TGTGCCAGCAGCTCACAGGGGGCGCGGATAAACTATGGCTACACCTTC. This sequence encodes CASSSQGARINYGYTF.